A single sample gave rise to the 29 T cell receptor beta chains below, sequenced in a study of cytomegalovirus exposure and HLA in healthy donors. The PCR contained 60 Vbeta and 13 Jbeta primers. Data came from immunoSEQ multiplex PCR; TCRdb stores just in-frame clones and leaves some out. This sample has 150,000 to 200,000 clones, with more than 60% found just once. The sample was PBMCs. These receptor sequences come from a female donor in good health and CMV-seronegative.

This chain joins TRBV4-3 and TRBJ1-1; 7 nucleotides line up with TRBD1. The V gene's germline CDR1 is LGHNA and CDR2 YSLEER. The CDR3 contains 15 residues. The ends lost 0 bases at V and 4 bases at J; junction bases unmatched: 5. CDR3 in amino acids: CASSQDGAGGTEAFF. The CDR3 region has the DNA TGCGCCAGCAGCCAAGACGGGGCAGGGGGCACTGAAGCTTTCTTT.

This clone was observed a few times. The chain couples TRBV29-1 to TRBJ1-5; 7 bases line up with TRBD1. V gave up 5 bases and J gave up 0 bases; unmatched junction bases: 7. From germline, CDR1 is SQVTM and CDR2 ANQGSEA. This CDR3 contains 15 residues. The DNA for the CDR3 is TGCAGCGTTCGAGGCGGACAGGATAGCAATCAGCCCCAGCATTTT. It encodes CSVRGGQDSNQPQHF.

The chain is built from TRBV6-4 and TRBJ2-3; D possibly corresponds to TRBD2 (6 bases). The CDR3 is made up of 17 amino acids. The germline V gene has CDR1 MRHNA and CDR2 SNTAGT. Trimming took 5 bases from V and 2 from J, leaving 20 bases between them. The CDR3 loop is CASSPTRVAANTDTQYF. In DNA form, the CDR3 reads TGTGCCAGCAGTCCTACTCGGGTAGCGGCCAACACAGATACGCAGTATTTT.

This chain links TRBV27 with TRBJ1-1; 11 bases are shared with TRBD1. The J segment lost 0 bases and the V segment lost 4 bases, leaving 1 base of the junction unmatched. CDR1 is MNHEY and CDR2 is SMNVEV in the germline V gene (reference sequence). The CDR3 totals 15 residues. The CDR3 loop is CASSWTGGMNTEAFF. CDR3 sequence (DNA): TGTGCCAGCAGTTGGACAGGGGGCATGAACACTGAAGCTTTCTTT.

This sequence joins TRBV7-9 and TRBJ1-2; possible D gene TRBD1, 5 bases. CDR1 SEHNR and CDR2 FQNEAQ come from the germline V gene (reference sequence). The CDR3 consists of 13 residues. Trimming shortened V by 5 bases and J by 3 bases, and 10 bases separated the two germline ends. The CDR3 DNA reads as TGTGCCAGCAGCCAATCACAGGACTATGGCTACACCTTC. Its protein is CASSQSQDYGYTF.

The V and J genes are TRBV27 and TRBJ1-1; D possibly corresponds to TRBD1 (5 bases). Germline CDR1 reads MNHEY; CDR2 reads SMNVEV (reference sequence). The CDR3 length is 15 residues. The V and J ends lost 3 bases and 4 bases respectively, with 15 bases between them. The CDR3 sequence: CASSFRAAGGTEAFF. DNA for the CDR3: TGTGCCAGCAGTTTTAGGGCTGCCGGGGGCACTGAAGCTTTCTTT.

V is TRBV7-2 and J is TRBJ2-2; TRBD2 matches 10 bases. Losses at the gene ends were 2 bases for V and 7 bases for J; bases not matched to a gene: 7. Germline values: CDR1 SGHTA, CDR2 FQGNSA. The CDR3 loop spans 16 amino acids. Here the CDR3 DNA reads TGTGCCAGCAGCTTACAAGCGGGGGGGCTAGGCGGGGAGCTGTTTTTT. It specifies CASSLQAGGLGGELFF.

The rearrangement joins TRBV18 to TRBJ2-4, with 9 bases that match TRBD2. The CDR3 covers 17 residues. Trimming at V came to 1 base and at J to 3 bases, leaving 7 bases not matched to a gene. Germline CDR1 KGHSH, CDR2 LQKENI. This CDR3 reads CASSPLDSGGVKNIQYF. The CDR3 nucleotides are TGTGCCAGCTCACCACTTGATAGCGGGGGTGTCAAAAACATTCAGTACTTC.

CDR3 nucleotide sequence: TGTGCCAGCTCACCCGCCATAGCAGATACGCAGTATTTT. Translating it yields CASSPAIADTQYF. The rearrangement joins TRBV18 to TRBJ2-3; D not resolved. The ends were cut back, 3 bases at V and 4 bases at J, with 8 bases in the middle. Germline loops: CDR1 KGHSH, CDR2 LQKENI. This CDR3 contains 13 residues.

The rearrangement uses TRBV5-8 and TRBJ2-1; 8 bases line up with TRBD1. CDR1 SGHTS and CDR2 YDEGEE come from the germline V gene. The CDR3 runs 16 residues. The V gene end was trimmed by 3 bases and the J gene end by 8 bases; junction bases not matched to a gene: 13. For the CDR3, the DNA is TGTGCCAGCAGCTCCGGACCAGGGGGCGACACGGATGAGCAGTTCTTC. Residues: CASSSGPGGDTDEQFF.

The chain combines TRBV28 with TRBJ1-1; possibly TRBD1 for D (5 bases). V lost 7 bases and J 7 bases, leaving 13 bases between the germline ends. The CDR3 spans 12 residues. Germline V CDR1 and CDR2: MDHEN, SYDVKM. CDR3 DNA sequence: TGTGCCAGCACCAACAGGCATCTTGAAGCTTTCTTT. It translates to CASTNRHLEAFF.

The chain links TRBV19 to TRBJ1-1; the match to TRBD1 covers 10 bases. Trimming removed 4 bases from V and 3 bases from J; junction bases left unmatched: 2. Germline-derived CDR1 and CDR2 are LNHDA and SQIVND (reference sequence). The CDR3 is 14 residues long. The DNA of the CDR3 is TGTGCCAGTAGTAGAGACAGGGGGCACACTGAAGCTTTCTTT. Protein sequence: CASSRDRGHTEAFF.

The chain couples TRBV19 to TRBJ1-2; 7 positions agree with TRBD1. The trim removed 6 bases at V and 8 bases at J, leaving 6 bases unmatched. The CDR3 has 12 amino acids. CDR1 is LNHDA, CDR2 SQIVND, per germline (reference sequence). In nucleotides, the CDR3 is TGTGCCAGTAGCCCTAACAGGGGCGGCTACACCTTC. This translates into CASSPNRGGYTF.

V and J are TRBV6-6 and TRBJ1-3; no clear D gene. V dropped 3 bases and J dropped 8 bases, with 11 bases sitting between them. Germline CDR1 MNHNY, CDR2 SVGAGI (reference sequence). This CDR3 spans 13 amino acids. CDR3 in DNA: TGTGCCAGCAGTTATTCCCCCCAGGACACCATATATTTT. Protein sequence: CASSYSPQDTIYF.

This chain connects TRBV4-3 to TRBJ1-6, with 8 bases lining up with TRBD1. Germline CDR1 LGHNA, CDR2 YSLEER. V was clipped by 6 bases and J by 7 bases; unmatched bases: 11. This CDR3 spans 16 amino acids. Written as DNA, the CDR3 is TGCGCCAGCAGGACGAGTGCAGGGGGCAACAATTCACCCCTCCACTTT. It is translated as CASRTSAGGNNSPLHF.

The chain links TRBV6-5 to TRBJ2-5, with D uncertain. The J call may be mistaken, given a closer DNA end match to TRBJ2-7. Germline values: CDR1 MNHEY, CDR2 SVGAGI. The CDR3 consists of 14 residues. As DNA, the CDR3 is TGTGCCAGCAGTTACTACAGTTTACCCTACGAGCAGTACTTC. Translating it yields CASSYYSLPYEQYF.

This clone has a handful of counts. The chain combines TRBV25-1 with TRBJ1-4; 7 bases match TRBD1. The V gene's germline CDR1 is MGHDK and CDR2 SYGVNS. The CDR3 extends over 16 amino acids. The junction had 8 bases not matched to a gene; V was cut back by 1 base and J by 6 bases. CDR3 coding DNA: TGTGCCAGCAGTGAATCGATATGGGACAGAGATGAAAAACTGTTTTTT. This codes for CASSESIWDRDEKLFF.

This rearrangement joins TRBV7-9 to TRBJ2-3; possible D gene TRBD1, 6 bases. The CDR3 is made up of 18 amino acids. Trimming took off 2 bases at V and 4 bases at J, with 22 bases between the two ends. From germline, CDR1 is SEHNR and CDR2 FQNEAQ (reference sequence). This CDR3 is CASSLSVWGEQGSDTQYF. CDR3 coding DNA: TGTGCCAGCAGCTTAAGTGTTTGGGGTGAACAGGGCTCAGATACGCAGTATTTT.

The V gene is TRBV5-1, the J gene TRBJ2-5; D is perhaps TRBD2 (7 bases). Deletions cut 0 bases from V and 5 bases from J, with 17 bases between. Germline V gene data show CDR1 as SGHRS and CDR2 as YFSETQ. This CDR3 comprises 16 residues. CDR3 bases: TGCGCCAGCAGCTTGGCTCCCCGGGGGGCGGATGAGACCCAGTACTTC. It translates to CASSLAPRGADETQYF.

This clone was detected only a few times. The V call is TRBV7-6, the J call TRBJ2-2; 12 bases line up with TRBD2. The germline gives CDR1 SGHVS, CDR2 FNYEAQ. Unmatched junction bases numbered 3, after V lost 1 base and J lost 6 bases. There are 16 residues in the CDR3. The DNA of the CDR3 is TGTGCCAGCAGCTTAGTGCTAGCGGGAGGGTCCGGGGAGCTGTTTTTT. This sequence encodes CASSLVLAGGSGELFF. The full variable domain, completed using reference TRBV7-6 and TRBJ2-2, is GAGVSQSPRYKVTKRGQDVALRCDPISGHVSLYWYRQALGQGPEFLTYFNYEAQQDKSGLPNDRFSAERPEGSISTLTIQRTEQRDSAMYRCASSLVLAGGSGELFFGEGSRLTVL.

The V and J genes are TRBV11-3 and TRBJ1-1; D call uncertain. This CDR3 comprises 13 residues. Trimming took off 3 bases at V and 3 bases at J, with 8 bases between the two ends. Germline V lookup: CDR1 SGHNT, CDR2 YENEEA. CDR3 sequence: CASSFETDTEAFF. In nucleotides, the CDR3 is TGTGCCAGCAGCTTCGAAACGGACACTGAAGCTTTCTTT.

Worth noting for this clone: One end of the junction does not line up with germline, which may come from a read error. The rearrangement uses TRBV7-9 and TRBJ1-1; the D gene is possibly TRBD1 (5 bases). The germline CDR1 and CDR2 sequences are SEHNR and FQNEAQ (reference sequence). The CDR3 spans 16 residues. DNA for the CDR3: TGTTCCAGCAGCTCAGGAGCGACAGACGTAAACACTGAAGCTTTCTTT. It codes for CSSSSGATDVNTEAFF.

This clone was detected only a few times. The rearrangement uses TRBV11-2 and TRBJ2-7, with a tentative D call TRBD2 (7 bases). Trimming shortened V by 5 bases and J by 0 bases, and 20 bases separated the two germline ends. The V gene's germline CDR1 is SGHAT and CDR2 FQNNGV. The CDR3 consists of 17 residues. CDR3 bases: TGTGCCAGCAGCGGGGGTAGGGGGGGACTCAGCTCCTACGAGCAGTACTTC. This codes for CASSGGRGGLSSYEQYF.

V usage is TRBV28 and J usage is TRBJ1-1; D gene unclear. Trimming stripped 5 bases from V and 1 base from J, with 2 bases between. The length of the CDR3 is 11 residues. Looked up from germline, CDR1 is MDHEN and CDR2 is SYDVKM. This CDR3 is CASSQNTEAFF. Here the CDR3 DNA reads TGTGCCAGCAGTCAGAACACTGAAGCTTTCTTT.

This clone was recorded once. This chain links TRBV5-6 with TRBJ2-3; 7 bases map to TRBD1. Trimming at V came to 1 base and at J to 6 bases, leaving 2 bases not matched to a gene. Germline lookup yields CDR1 SGHDT and CDR2 YYEEEE. The CDR3 loop spans 13 amino acids. The CDR3 region has the DNA TGTGCCAGCAGCTTGACAGGGGTGGATACGCAGTATTTT. Its protein is CASSLTGVDTQYF. The variable domain in full, with the rest retrieved from reference TRBV5-6 and TRBJ2-3, is DAGVTQSPTHLIKTRGQQVTLRCSPKSGHDTVSWYQQALGQGPQFIFQYYEEEERQRGNFPDRFSGHQFPNYSSELNVNALLLGDSALYLCASSLTGVDTQYFGPGTRLTVL.

This clone was counted between two and nine times. The chain employs TRBV5-1 and TRBJ2-2; the match to TRBD2 covers 10 bases. This CDR3 comprises 14 residues. V lost 7 bases to trimming and J lost 2 bases; unmatched junction nucleotides: 2. Germline CDR1 SGHRS, CDR2 YFSETQ. CDR3 coding DNA: TGCGCCAGCGGACTAGCGGTCAACACCGGGGAGCTGTTTTTT. It translates to CASGLAVNTGELFF.

This chain connects TRBV29-1 to TRBJ2-1; D ambiguous. This CDR3 is 12 amino acids long. CDR1 is SQVTM and CDR2 is ANQGSEA in the germline V gene. The V end was cut by 0 bases, the J end by 9 bases, with 9 bases between. The CDR3 spells CSVEDVDFEQFF. The DNA of the CDR3 is TGCAGCGTTGAAGATGTAGATTTTGAGCAGTTCTTC.

The V gene is TRBV19, the J gene TRBJ2-3; maybe TRBD1 (5 bases). The CDR3 has 14 residues. Trimming took off 1 base at V and 4 bases at J, with 9 bases between the two ends. The V gene's germline CDR1 is LNHDA and CDR2 SQIVND (reference sequence). This CDR3 is CASSIGGGPDTQYF. The CDR3 DNA follows: TGTGCCAGTAGTATAGGGGGCGGCCCAGATACGCAGTATTTT.

This chain links TRBV13 with TRBJ1-1, with 10 bases that match TRBD1. The trim removed 0 bases at V and 5 bases at J, leaving 6 bases unmatched. Germline CDR1 PRHDT, CDR2 FYEKMQ (reference sequence). This CDR3 contains 16 residues. Here the CDR3 DNA reads TGTGCCAGCAGCTTAGGCCGTCGGACAGGGGGTACTGAAGCTTTCTTT. This translates into CASSLGRRTGGTEAFF.